This TCR beta chain was obtained from a study of T cells expressing NK-cell markers. Researchers built TCR beta cDNA using 5'RACE template switching with UMIs. TCRdb reanalyzed the 5' RACE reads, giving one entry per CDR3 protein sequence and no DNA. The sample totals 450,000 to 600,000 distinct CDR3 sequences. A remark on this clonotype: The antigen is not known.

Points from the study as a whole: In about six donors, dominant CD3+CD56+NKG2C+ clonotypes ranked among the top 10 CD8+ clonotypes.

The clonotype was recovered from a man aged 18-30 years in good health. Source material: blood T cells: a sorted CD56 or NKG2C T cell subset, CD4+ or CD8+ T cells, or bulk PBMC T cells (not recorded which).

The CDR3 spells CASSLVRNRNTEAFF. The chain recombines TRBV7-9 with TRBJ1-1. The CDR3 totals 15 residues. The germline CDR1 and CDR2 sequences are SEHNR and FQNEAQ (reference sequence).